The source of this T cell receptor beta chain is a study of cytomegalovirus exposure and HLA in healthy donors. Study results and limitations: The study found most TCR sequences rare, yet found some public TCRs in many donors. First-cohort TCR clusters were later found to tend to co-occur in the 90 to 150 validation repertoires.

Per the germline V gene, CDR1 is LNHNV and CDR2 is YYDKDF (reference sequence). The length of the CDR3 is 15 residues. V was cut by 0 bases and J by 6 bases, with 12 bases left in between. This clone was recorded once. Antigen unknown. Using immunoSEQ multiplex PCR, the repertoire was profiled, and TCRdb retains in-frame clones only, with some absent. The sample lists about 150,000 clones, around 84% occurring once. This TCR derives from a human donor in good health. Sequences were obtained from PBMCs. The chain couples TRBV15 to TRBJ1-5, with D hard to call. CDR3 sequence: CATSRDFEERQPQHF. The CDR3 DNA sequence: TGTGCCACCAGCAGAGACTTTGAAGAGCGTCAGCCCCAGCATTTT.